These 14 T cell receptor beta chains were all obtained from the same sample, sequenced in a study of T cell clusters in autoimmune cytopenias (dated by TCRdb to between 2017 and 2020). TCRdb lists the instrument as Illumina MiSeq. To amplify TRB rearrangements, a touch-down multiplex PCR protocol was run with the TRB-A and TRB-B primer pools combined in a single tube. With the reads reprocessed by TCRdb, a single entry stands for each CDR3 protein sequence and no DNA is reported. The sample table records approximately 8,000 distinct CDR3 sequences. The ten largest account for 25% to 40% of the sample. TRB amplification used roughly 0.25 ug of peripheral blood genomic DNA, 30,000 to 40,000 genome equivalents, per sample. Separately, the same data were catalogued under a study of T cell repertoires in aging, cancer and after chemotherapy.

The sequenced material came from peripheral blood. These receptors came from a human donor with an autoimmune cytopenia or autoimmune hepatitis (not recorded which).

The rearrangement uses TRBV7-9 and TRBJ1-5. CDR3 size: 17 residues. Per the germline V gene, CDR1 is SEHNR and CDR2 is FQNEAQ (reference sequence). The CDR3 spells CASSFSQGGMRGQPQHF.

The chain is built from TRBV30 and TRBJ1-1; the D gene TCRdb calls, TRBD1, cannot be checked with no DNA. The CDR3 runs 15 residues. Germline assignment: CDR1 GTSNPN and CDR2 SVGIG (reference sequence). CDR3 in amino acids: CAWSLLQGGNTEAFF.

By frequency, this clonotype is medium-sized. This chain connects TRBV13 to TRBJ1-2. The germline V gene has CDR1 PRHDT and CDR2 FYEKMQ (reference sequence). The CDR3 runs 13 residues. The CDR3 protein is CASSLGILYGYTF.

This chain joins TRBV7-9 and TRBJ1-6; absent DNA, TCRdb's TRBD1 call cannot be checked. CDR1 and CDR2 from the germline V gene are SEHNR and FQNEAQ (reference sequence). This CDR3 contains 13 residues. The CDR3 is CASSLGQNSPLHF.

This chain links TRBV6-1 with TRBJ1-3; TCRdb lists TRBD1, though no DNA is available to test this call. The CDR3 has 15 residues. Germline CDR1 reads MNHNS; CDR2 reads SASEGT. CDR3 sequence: CASSEAMGRGNTIYF.

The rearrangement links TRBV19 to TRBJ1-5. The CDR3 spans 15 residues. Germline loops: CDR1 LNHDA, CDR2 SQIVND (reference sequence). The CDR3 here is CASSIDRPVNQPQHF.

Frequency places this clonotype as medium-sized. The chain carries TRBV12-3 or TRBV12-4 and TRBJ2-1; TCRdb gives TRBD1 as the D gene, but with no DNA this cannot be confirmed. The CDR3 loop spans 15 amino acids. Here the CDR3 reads CASSGWGKSYNEQFF.

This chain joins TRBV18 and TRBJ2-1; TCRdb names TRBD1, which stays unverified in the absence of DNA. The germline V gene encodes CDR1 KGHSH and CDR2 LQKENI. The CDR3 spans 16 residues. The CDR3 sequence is CASSPRTGGAINEQFF.

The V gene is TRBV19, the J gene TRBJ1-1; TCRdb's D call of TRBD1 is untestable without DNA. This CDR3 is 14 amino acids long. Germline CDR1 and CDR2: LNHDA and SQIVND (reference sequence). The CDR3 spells CASSQGGWEAEAFF. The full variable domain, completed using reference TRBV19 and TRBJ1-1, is DGGITQSPKYLFRKEGQNVTLSCEQNLNHDAMYWYRQDPGQGLRLIYYSQIVNDFQKGDIAEGYSVSREKKESFPLTVTSAQKNPTAFYLCASSQGGWEAEAFFGQGTRLTVV.

The CDR3 protein is CASRGQGAYEQYF. V and J are TRBV5-1 and TRBJ2-7; the D gene TCRdb calls, TRBD1, cannot be checked with no DNA. The CDR3 is made up of 13 amino acids. Germline V gives CDR1 SGHRS, CDR2 YFSETQ.

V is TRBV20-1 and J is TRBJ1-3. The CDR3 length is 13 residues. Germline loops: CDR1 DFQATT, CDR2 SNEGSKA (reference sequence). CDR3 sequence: CSAPESSGNTIYF.

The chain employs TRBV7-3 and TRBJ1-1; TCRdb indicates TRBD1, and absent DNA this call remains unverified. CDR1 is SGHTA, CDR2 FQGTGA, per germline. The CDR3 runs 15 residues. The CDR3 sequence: CASSPTGSRVTEAFF.

The CDR3 sequence: CASSRRGVPGLGIQETQYF. The gene calls are TRBV27 and TRBJ2-5; the D gene TCRdb calls, TRBD2, cannot be checked with no DNA. Germline V gene lookup returns CDR1 MNHEY and CDR2 SMNVEV (reference sequence). The CDR3 runs 19 residues.

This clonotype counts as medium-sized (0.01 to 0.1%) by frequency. CDR3 sequence reads: CAWSVRPDNYGYTF. V is TRBV30 and J is TRBJ1-2; the D call from TCRdb, TRBD1, cannot be confirmed without DNA. CDR3 length equals 14 residues. Germline V gene data show CDR1 as GTSNPN and CDR2 as SVGIG (reference sequence).